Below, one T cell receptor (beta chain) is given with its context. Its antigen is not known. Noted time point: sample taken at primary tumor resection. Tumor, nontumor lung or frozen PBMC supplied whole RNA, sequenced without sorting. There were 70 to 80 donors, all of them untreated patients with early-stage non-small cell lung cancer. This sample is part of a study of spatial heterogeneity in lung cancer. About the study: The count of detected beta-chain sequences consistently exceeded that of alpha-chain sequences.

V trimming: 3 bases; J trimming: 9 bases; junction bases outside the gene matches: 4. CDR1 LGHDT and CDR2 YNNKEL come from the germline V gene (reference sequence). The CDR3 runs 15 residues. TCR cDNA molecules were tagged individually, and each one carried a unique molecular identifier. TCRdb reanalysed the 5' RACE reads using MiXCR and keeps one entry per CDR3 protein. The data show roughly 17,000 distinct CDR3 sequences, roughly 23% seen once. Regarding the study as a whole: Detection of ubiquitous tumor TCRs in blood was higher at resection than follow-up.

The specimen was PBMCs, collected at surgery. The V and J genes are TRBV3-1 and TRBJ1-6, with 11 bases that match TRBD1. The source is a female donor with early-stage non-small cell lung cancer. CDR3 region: CASSQRDRGASPLHF. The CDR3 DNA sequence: TGTGCCAGCAGCCAGAGGGACAGGGGGGCTTCACCCCTCCACTTT. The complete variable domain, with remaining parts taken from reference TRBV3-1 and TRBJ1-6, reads DTAVSQTPKYLVTQMGNDKSIKCEQNLGHDTMYWYKQDSKKFLKIMFSYNNKELIINETVPNRFSPKSPDKAHLNLHINSLELGDSAVYFCASSQRDRGASPLHFGNGTRLTVT.